The entry below gives a single T cell receptor beta chain sequence along with its context. Its specificity is unknown. These data come from a study of blood T cells in healthy people across ages. Germline-derived CDR1 and CDR2 are KGHSY and FQNENV. This CDR3 region has 16 residues. Deletions cut 4 bases from V and 3 bases from J, with 15 bases between. They isolated at least 6 million PBMCs from each sample. Study findings and constraints: The study found more naive CD4+ cells and higher diversity in long-lived than aged donors. Strong correlation linked observed beta diversity and percent naive T cells.

A second PCR, run for roughly 7 to 11 cycles, used a sample-barcoded 5' primer plus a J-beta primer mix. TCRdb independently ran MiXCR on the 5' RACE reads; one entry per CDR3 protein. The data contain 1,500,000 or so distinct CDR3 sequences, 35% to 45% of them singletons. The sequence came from a woman aged 18-30 years in good health. J is TRBJ2-2 and V is TRBV16, with D hard to call. Material: blood. CDR3 nucleotides: TGTGCCAGCAGCCCACCCTCGGAGTGGCACACCGGGGAGCTGTTTTTT. This gives the protein CASSPPSEWHTGELFF.